The 14 T cell receptor beta chains below come from one sample, sequenced in a study of T cell responses to AZD1222 COVID-19 vaccine. Clones were read by immunoSEQ multiplex PCR, and TCRdb kept only the in-frame ones, dropping some. The sample shows more than 30,000 clones, roughly 88% of them seen only once. The sample here was peripheral blood, taken 28 days after the second AZD1222 dose. The receptors stem from an adult who received the AZD1222 COVID-19 vaccine.

The gene calls are TRBV15 and TRBJ1-5; a possible D gene is TRBD1 (5 bases). Germline CDR1 and CDR2: LNHNV and YYDKDF (reference sequence). This CDR3 is built from 17 residues. Trimming shortened V by 1 base and J by 2 bases, and 15 bases separated the two germline ends. The CDR3 loop is CATSRGSLGPGNQPQHF. CDR3 DNA sequence: TGTGCCACCAGCAGAGGAAGTTTGGGACCAGGCAATCAGCCCCAGCATTTT. The full variable domain, in which reference TRBV15 and TRBJ1-5 provide the parts outside the CDR3, is DAMVIQNPRYQVTQFGKPVTLSCSQTLNHNVMYWYQQKSSQAPKLLFHYYDKDFNNEADTPDNFQSRRPNTSFCFLDIRSPGLGDTAMYLCATSRGSLGPGNQPQHFGDGTRLSIL.

The chain employs TRBV5-1 and TRBJ2-5; D not resolved. CDR3 length: 13 amino acids. V lost 2 bases and J lost 1, with 6 bases in between. The germline V gene encodes CDR1 SGHRS and CDR2 YFSETQ. The CDR3 loop is CASSFLPQETQYF. Written as DNA, the CDR3 is TGCGCCAGCAGCTTTTTGCCCCAAGAGACCCAGTACTTC.

The V gene is TRBV19, the J gene TRBJ1-2, with TRBD1 matching 9 bases. V trimming: 5 bases; J trimming: 5 bases; junction bases outside the gene matches: 9. Germline CDR1 is LNHDA and CDR2 is SQIVND (reference sequence). The CDR3 is 15 amino acids. The CDR3 sequence is CASSPQGALYYGYTF. The CDR3 region has the DNA TGTGCCAGTAGTCCACAGGGGGCGCTTTATTATGGCTACACCTTC.

The chain carries TRBV28 and TRBJ2-7, with 10 positions matching TRBD1. The CDR3 has 14 residues. Trimming cost V 10 bases and J 4 bases; bases outside gene matches: 10. Germline CDR1 and CDR2: MDHEN and SYDVKM. The CDR3 reads CATRRGQGPYEQYF. In DNA form, the CDR3 reads TGTGCCACCCGGCGGGGACAGGGGCCTTACGAGCAGTACTTC.

The chain combines TRBV7-2 with TRBJ2-4, with D unclear. The CDR3 consists of 15 residues. The germline V gene has CDR1 SGHTA and CDR2 FQGNSA. The V gene lost 0 bases and the J gene lost 0 bases, with 6 bases spanning the gap. CDR3 region: CASSLATPAKNIQYF. DNA for the CDR3: TGTGCCAGCAGCTTAGCCACACCAGCCAAAAACATTCAGTACTTC.

The genes are TRBV6-5 and TRBJ1-3, with a weak D call TRBD1 (6 bases). Germline lookup yields CDR1 MNHEY and CDR2 SVGAGI. Trimming removed 4 bases at V and 2 bases at J, with 6 bases between. The length of the CDR3 is 13 residues. CDR3 DNA sequence: TGTGCCAGCAGTTGGGACACTGGAAACACCATATATTTT. Its translation: CASSWDTGNTIYF.

CDR3 residues: CASSQWGGFNEKLFF. The CDR3, as DNA: TGTGCCAGCAGCCAATGGGGGGGTTTTAATGAAAAACTGTTTTTT. The chain has TRBV3-1 (or the pseudogene TRBV3-2) and TRBJ1-4; D may be TRBD1 (5 bases). The CDR3 extends over 15 amino acids. Looked up from germline, CDR1 is LGHDT and CDR2 is YNNKEL (reference sequence). V was trimmed by 2 bases and J by 4 bases, leaving 11 bases between them.

The V call is TRBV3-1 (or the pseudogene TRBV3-2), the J call TRBJ1-3; D is unclear. With 4 bases removed from V and 5 bases from J, the gap between germline ends came to 12 bases. The germline V gene has CDR1 LGHDT and CDR2 YNNKEL (reference sequence). The CDR3 covers 14 residues. The CDR3 DNA sequence: TGTGCCAGCAGCCCACCCGACACCCGAAACACCATATATTTT. Amino acids: CASSPPDTRNTIYF.

The chain links TRBV11-2 to TRBJ2-5; 11 nucleotides match TRBD2. V lost 4 bases and J lost 3; bases outside the gene matches: 7. This CDR3 spans 16 amino acids. Germline-derived CDR1 and CDR2 are SGHAT and FQNNGV. CDR3 in DNA: TGTGCCAGCAGCTCACTTGGACTAGCGGGTAAAGAGACCCAGTACTTC. It is translated as CASSSLGLAGKETQYF.

The V call is TRBV27, the J call TRBJ2-1; the match to TRBD2 covers 8 bases. Germline V gene sequence: CDR1 MNHEY, CDR2 SMNVEV (reference sequence). CDR3 size: 13 residues. The V segment lost 6 bases and the J segment 8 bases; nucleotides outside the gene matches: 6. DNA for the CDR3: TGTGCCAGCAGCCCCGGGGGGGCAGATGAGCAGTTCTTC. Residues: CASSPGGADEQFF.

This sequence joins TRBV6-6 and TRBJ1-2; tentative D call: TRBD1 (5 bases). V lost 5 bases and J 0 bases, leaving 25 bases between the germline ends. Germline V gene lookup returns CDR1 MNHNY and CDR2 SVGAGI (reference sequence). This CDR3 is built from 19 residues. The CDR3 DNA reads TGTGCCAGCAGTCCGCAGGGCGTGGCAGGGCGGGTGGCTAACTATGGCTACACCTTC. The encoded protein is CASSPQGVAGRVANYGYTF.

The chain recombines TRBV6-6 with TRBJ1-2; perhaps TRBD1 as D (6 bases). This CDR3 comprises 12 residues. Trimming cost V 6 bases and J 8 bases, with 13 bases left between them. CDR1 MNHNY and CDR2 SVGAGI come from the germline V gene (reference sequence). The CDR3 bases are TGTGCCAGCAGCCAGGACAGAAGGGGCTACACCTTC. Translating gives CASSQDRRGYTF.

The sample holds a few counts of this clone. The chain has TRBV12-3 or TRBV12-4 and TRBJ1-2; D is possibly TRBD1 (6 bases). V was trimmed by 1 base and J by 4 bases, leaving 7 bases between them. CDR3 length: 13 residues. This CDR3 is CASSLVQGYGYTF. In nucleotides, the CDR3 is TGTGCCAGCAGTTTAGTACAGGGCTATGGCTACACCTTC.

The chain joins TRBV3-1 (or the pseudogene TRBV3-2) to TRBJ1-5, with TRBD1 as a possible D gene (6 bases). The CDR3 consists of 14 residues. Germline CDR1 and CDR2: LGHDT and YNNKEL (reference sequence). Trimming shortened V by 4 bases and J by 1 base, and 8 bases separated the two germline ends. The CDR3 sequence is CASSLDRSNQPQHF. CDR3 sequence (DNA): TGTGCCAGCAGCCTCGACAGGAGCAATCAGCCCCAGCATTTT.